This TCR beta chain was identified in a study of blood T cell repertoires in COVID-19. Turning to the study itself: Acute and convalescent COVID-19 samples came from the United States, Italy and Spain. T cells, B-cell-depleted T cells, or PBMCs supplied cDNA or gDNA.

Per the original data handling: Cell counts per sample came from amplifying reference gene primers. Assay: immunoSEQ multiplex PCR; the TCRdb copy retains only in-frame clones and omits some. That table furnishes V, J and clone size, whereas the DNA furnished D and trimming. This sample has 35,000 to 55,000 clones, with 90% found just once. With 0 bases removed from V and 3 bases from J, the gap between germline ends came to 15 bases. Germline CDR1 is GTSNPN and CDR2 is SVGIG (reference sequence). The CDR3 runs to 15 residues. This receptor was taken from a human donor in a cohort sampled during active COVID-19. The gene calls are TRBV30 and TRBJ2-7; D is possibly TRBD1 (7 bases). The sample taken for sequencing was peripheral blood. CDR3 nucleotide sequence: TGTGCCTGGAGTGTACGGGGGACAGATCACTACGAGCAGTACTTC. Amino acids: CAWSVRGTDHYEQYF.